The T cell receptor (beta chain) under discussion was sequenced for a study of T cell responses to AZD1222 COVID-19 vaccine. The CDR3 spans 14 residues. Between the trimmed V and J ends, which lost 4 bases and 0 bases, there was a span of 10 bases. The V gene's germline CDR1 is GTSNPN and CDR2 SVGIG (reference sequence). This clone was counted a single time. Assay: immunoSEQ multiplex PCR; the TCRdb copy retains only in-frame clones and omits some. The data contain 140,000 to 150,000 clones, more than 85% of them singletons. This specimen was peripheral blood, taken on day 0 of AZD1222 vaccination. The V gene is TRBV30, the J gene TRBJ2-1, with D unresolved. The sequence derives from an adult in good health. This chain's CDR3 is CAWIGGSSYNEQFF. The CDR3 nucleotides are TGTGCCTGGATCGGCGGAAGCTCCTACAATGAGCAGTTCTTC.